These 28 T cell receptor beta chains came from one sample sequenced in a study of response to subunit inactivated influenza vaccine. In TCRdb, the RT-PCR reads were re-called with MiXCR into one record per CDR3 protein. The sample yields roughly 190,000 distinct CDR3 sequences, under 15% seen once. The material sequenced was CD8+ T cells sorted from PBMCs, taken 5 to 6 days after vaccination. These receptors all stem from a man aged 50 or older who received an inactivated influenza vaccine.

The sample holds many counts of this clonotype. The rearrangement uses TRBV3-1 and TRBJ2-7; perhaps D is TRBD1 or TRBD2 (5 bases each). This CDR3 contains 16 residues. Trimming took 3 bases from V and 2 from J, leaving 17 bases between them. CDR1 is LGHDT and CDR2 is YNNKEL in the germline V gene (reference sequence). CDR3 coding DNA: TGTGCCAGCAGCCATCTCTCGGGGCCCCAGCCCTACGAGCAGTACTTC. It specifies CASSHLSGPQPYEQYF.

V and J are TRBV11-2 and TRBJ1-5, with 7 bases fitting TRBD1. The CDR3 spans 14 residues. Germline assignment: CDR1 SGHAT and CDR2 FQNNGV. Trimming removed 1 base from V and 7 bases from J; junction bases left unmatched: 4. The CDR3 protein is CASSLGQGWQPQHF. The CDR3, as DNA: TGTGCCAGCAGCTTAGGACAGGGCTGGCAGCCCCAGCATTTT.

The chain recombines TRBV20-1 with TRBJ2-2, with D perhaps TRBD1 (6 bases). CDR1 is DFQATT, CDR2 SNEGSKA, per germline (reference sequence). Trimming took off 2 bases at V and 0 bases at J, with 19 bases between the two ends. The CDR3 covers 18 residues. CDR3 sequence reads: CSARSQVWDISNTGELFF. The CDR3 nucleotides read TGCAGTGCTAGATCCCAAGTTTGGGACATTTCGAACACCGGGGAGCTGTTTTTT.

The chain recombines TRBV29-1 with TRBJ2-7, with a possible D match to TRBD2 (7 bases). Trimming left V 4 bases short and J 0 bases short, with 13 bases between. The CDR3 is 14 amino acids. Germline V gives CDR1 SQVTM, CDR2 ANQGSEA. CDR3 bases: TGCAGCGTTGCCGCGGGGGCCCGCTCCTACGAGCAGTACTTC. Amino acid sequence: CSVAAGARSYEQYF.

V is TRBV20-1 and J is TRBJ2-1; D uncertain. Trimming removed 3 bases from V and 9 bases from J, with 12 bases in between. CDR3 length: 12 residues. Germline assignment: CDR1 DFQATT and CDR2 SNEGSKA (reference sequence). In nucleotides, the CDR3 is TGCAGTGCTAGTCCCGCTAGTGGTGAGCAGTTCTTC. This codes for CSASPASGEQFF.

This clonotype was counted ten times or more. V usage is TRBV5-1 and J usage is TRBJ1-1; 7 bases agree with TRBD1. This CDR3 is 15 amino acids long. Germline CDR1 SGHRS, CDR2 YFSETQ. The V segment lost 4 bases and the J segment 2 bases; nucleotides outside the gene matches: 8. CDR3 coding DNA: TGCGCCAGCAGCAACTACCAGGGGGACAACACTGAAGCTTTCTTT. It encodes CASSNYQGDNTEAFF.

This clonotype was found a few times. CDR3 sequence reads: CASSLAVRPGEKLFF. Written as DNA, the CDR3 is TGTGCCAGCAGCTTAGCTGTCCGACCTGGTGAAAAACTGTTTTTT. V and J are TRBV7-6 and TRBJ1-4; D gene unclear. With 0 bases removed from V and 7 bases from J, the gap between germline ends came to 12 bases. Germline CDR1 SGHVS, CDR2 FNYEAQ. This CDR3 spans 15 amino acids.

The CDR3 region is CASSDRDRGYEQYF. The CDR3 DNA reads TGTGCCAGCAGTGACCGGGACAGGGGCTACGAGCAGTACTTC. V usage is TRBV6-1 and J usage is TRBJ2-7, with 10 bases that match TRBD1. CDR1 MNHNS and CDR2 SASEGT come from the germline V gene. V lost 3 bases to trimming and J lost 3 bases; unmatched junction nucleotides: 2. CDR3 length: 14 residues.

About this clonotype itself: A much larger clonotype is one base distant, so this may be a read error. This chain uses TRBV12-3 or TRBV12-4 with TRBJ2-5, with TRBD1 identical over 8 bases. CDR3 length equals 15 residues. The CDR3 sequence is CDSSLTGQGAETQYF. For the CDR3, the DNA is TGTGACAGCAGTTTAACAGGACAGGGCGCAGAGACCCAGTACTTC.

V and J are TRBV7-9 and TRBJ2-3; D unresolved. The CDR3 loop spans 16 amino acids. Between the trimmed V and J ends, which lost 5 bases and 1 base, there was a span of 16 bases. Looked up from germline, CDR1 is SEHNR and CDR2 is FQNEAQ (reference sequence). DNA of the CDR3: TGTGCCAGCAGCCACCCCTCACTACACGGCACAGATACGCAGTATTTT. It specifies CASSHPSLHGTDTQYF. Using reference TRBV7-9 and TRBJ2-3 for the parts outside the CDR3, the full variable domain is DTGVSQNPRHKITKRGQNVTFRCDPISEHNRLYWYRQTLGQGPEFLTYFQNEAQLEKSRLLSDRFSAERPKGSFSTLEIQRTEQGDSAMYLCASSHPSLHGTDTQYFGPGTRLTVL.

This clonotype has a count of ten or more. V gene TRBV12-3 or TRBV12-4 combines with J gene TRBJ2-5; 12 nucleotides line up with TRBD2. The CDR3 runs 14 residues. Unmatched junction bases numbered 6, after V lost 8 bases and J lost 5 bases. CDR3 in amino acids: CASCRLAGEETQYF. The CDR3 nucleotides read TGTGCCAGCTGCAGACTAGCGGGAGAGGAGACCCAGTACTTC.

The V and J genes are TRBV9 and TRBJ2-2; D not resolved. CDR3 size: 16 residues. V lost 0 bases and J lost 2, with 11 bases in between. CDR1 and CDR2 from the germline V gene are SGDLS and YYNGEE. CDR3 sequence (DNA): TGTGCCAGCAGCGTAGTGGGTAGGGCAAACACCGGGGAGCTGTTTTTT. This gives the protein CASSVVGRANTGELFF.

Of note for this clonotype: The junction departs from germline at one end; a sequencing error may be responsible. The chain carries TRBV10-3 and TRBJ2-3, with 12 bases fitting TRBD2. The CDR3 has 18 residues. Germline V gives CDR1 ENHRY, CDR2 SYGVKD. CDR3 nucleotides: TGTACCATCAGTGGACTAGCGGGAACCCCCGGGAGGGTAGATACGCAGTATTTT. This gives the protein CTISGLAGTPGRVDTQYF.

This chain connects TRBV28 to TRBJ2-7; D call uncertain. CDR1 and CDR2 (germline): MDHEN, SYDVKM. This CDR3 contains 13 residues. V was pared by 3 bases and J by 5 bases, with 11 bases between. CDR3 DNA sequence: TGTGCCAGCAGTTTTTTTCGAGTCAACGAGCAGTACTTC. It codes for CASSFFRVNEQYF.

The sample holds a few counts of this clonotype. The J gene is TRBJ2-1, the V gene TRBV3-1, with 9 bases identical to TRBD2. There are 17 residues in the CDR3. CDR1 and CDR2 from the germline V gene are LGHDT and YNNKEL (reference sequence). Trimming cost V 5 bases and J 0 bases; bases outside gene matches: 8. The CDR3 region is CASSSRLAASSYNEQFF. The DNA for the CDR3 is TGTGCCAGCAGCTCTCGACTAGCGGCGAGCTCCTACAATGAGCAGTTCTTC.

V is TRBV7-8 and J is TRBJ2-7; a weak D match, TRBD1 (5 bases). In germline, CDR1 is SGHVS, CDR2 FQNEAQ. V was cut by 4 bases and J by 2 bases, with 9 bases left in between. CDR3 length equals 13 residues. In DNA, the CDR3 is TGTGCCAGCAGCTCGGACACAGCCTACGAGCAGTACTTC. This translates into CASSSDTAYEQYF.

This clonotype was counted between two and nine times. The V gene is TRBV20-1, the J gene TRBJ2-1; 7 bases fit TRBD2. Trimming cost V 3 bases and J 8 bases; bases outside gene matches: 13. The CDR3 has 15 amino acids. From germline, CDR1 is DFQATT and CDR2 SNEGSKA (reference sequence). The CDR3 protein is CSASRLAPLVYEQFF. CDR3 coding DNA: TGCAGTGCTAGCCGACTAGCCCCCCTGGTGTATGAGCAGTTCTTC.

The rearrangement joins TRBV4-3 to TRBJ2-7; 11 bases align to TRBD1. V shed 4 bases, J shed 3 bases, and the junction held 17 bases outside the gene matches. The CDR3 extends over 19 amino acids. In germline, CDR1 is LGHNA, CDR2 YSLEER. The CDR3 here is CASSPSGGPGTGGYYEQYF. CDR3 in DNA: TGCGCCAGCAGCCCCAGCGGAGGCCCTGGGACAGGGGGTTACTACGAGCAGTACTTC.

V and J are TRBV5-1 and TRBJ2-1; possibly TRBD1 for D (6 bases). This CDR3 spans 16 amino acids. Deletions cut 2 bases from V and 0 bases from J, with 12 bases between. Germline V lookup: CDR1 SGHRS, CDR2 YFSETQ. CDR3 region: CASSLPTGTSYNEQFF. CDR3 coding DNA: TGCGCCAGCAGCTTACCAACAGGGACCTCCTACAATGAGCAGTTCTTC.

The V and J genes are TRBV27 and TRBJ1-2; 8 nucleotides align to TRBD1. The CDR3 totals 15 residues. Germline CDR1 is MNHEY and CDR2 is SMNVEV (reference sequence). Trimming removed 1 base from V and 2 bases from J; junction bases left unmatched: 3. CDR3 amino acids: CASSLFPGGNYGYTF. In DNA, the CDR3 is TGTGCCAGCAGTTTATTTCCAGGGGGCAACTATGGCTACACCTTC.

V gene TRBV3-1 combines with J gene TRBJ2-3; 11 positions match TRBD2. Germline loops: CDR1 LGHDT, CDR2 YNNKEL (reference sequence). V dropped 5 bases and J dropped 4; count of bases not matched to a gene: 8. This CDR3 has 16 residues. Here the CDR3 DNA reads TGTGCCAGCAGCTTCACTAGCGGGGGTCCGGCAGATACGCAGTATTTT. This gives the protein CASSFTSGGPADTQYF.

The CDR3 sequence is CASEGGGQRNEQFF. CDR3 DNA sequence: TGTGCCAGCGAGGGAGGGGGGCAGCGAAATGAGCAGTTCTTC. V gene TRBV6-1 combines with J gene TRBJ2-1, with TRBD2 as a possible D gene (7 bases). This CDR3 comprises 14 residues. CDR1 MNHNS and CDR2 SASEGT come from the germline V gene. V lost 8 bases, J lost 7 bases, and 18 bases lay in between.

This clonotype was detected ten times or more. The CDR3, as DNA: TGTGCCAGCAGAGAAACGGGGGCGTATGGCTACACCTTC. Its protein product is CASRETGAYGYTF. The rearrangement joins TRBV2 to TRBJ1-2; D is possibly TRBD1 (6 bases). The CDR3 length is 13 residues. The V end was cut by 6 bases, the J end by 5 bases, with 13 bases between. Germline V CDR1 and CDR2: SNHLY, FYNNEI.

The chain combines TRBV6-2 or TRBV6-3 with TRBJ2-1; 9 bases line up with TRBD2. V lost 0 bases to trimming and J lost 9 bases; unmatched junction nucleotides: 6. Germline V lookup: CDR1 MNHEY, CDR2 SVGEGT. The length of the CDR3 is 15 residues. The CDR3 sequence is CASSYSVRGGSEQFF. The CDR3 coding sequence is TGTGCCAGCAGTTACTCGGTGCGGGGGGGCTCTGAGCAGTTCTTC.

The chain uses TRBV5-8 and TRBJ2-7; D gene unclear. There are 11 residues in the CDR3. V lost 5 bases to trimming and J lost 1 base, with 4 bases between them. Germline V gene data show CDR1 as SGHTS and CDR2 as YDEGEE. The CDR3 sequence is CASRWSYEQYF. The CDR3 coding sequence is TGTGCCAGCAGATGGTCCTACGAGCAGTACTTC.

The rearrangement uses TRBV6-5 and TRBJ1-1; D is ambiguous. Germline V gene lookup returns CDR1 MNHEY and CDR2 SVGAGI. This CDR3 region has 13 residues. Trimming shortened V by 2 bases and J by 1 base, and 5 bases separated the two germline ends. The DNA for the CDR3 is TGTGCCAGCAGTTACAGGCAGAACACTGAAGCTTTCTTT. Translating it yields CASSYRQNTEAFF.

This chain joins TRBV6-2 or TRBV6-3 and TRBJ1-5, with D possibly being TRBD1 (5 bases). The germline gives CDR1 MNHEY, CDR2 SVGEGT. V lost 1 base, J lost 6 bases, and 7 bases lay in between. The CDR3 runs 13 residues. CDR3: CASSYYGAQPQHF. Here the CDR3 DNA reads TGTGCCAGCAGTTACTACGGGGCTCAGCCCCAGCATTTT.

This clonotype was counted a few times. The chain combines TRBV20-1 with TRBJ2-3, with TRBD2 matching 11 bases. The ends lost 3 bases at V and 2 bases at J; junction bases unmatched: 10. Germline assignment: CDR1 DFQATT and CDR2 SNEGSKA (reference sequence). The CDR3 length is 17 residues. The CDR3 DNA reads as TGCAGTGCTAGGGGGGAGACTAGCGGGGCTTTCACAGATACGCAGTATTTT. Its protein product is CSARGETSGAFTDTQYF.